This T cell receptor beta chain was found in a study of regulatory T cells in long-lasting Graves disease. Time point indicated: persistent/refractory GD, antithyroid drugs over 5 years with positive TRAb. With RNA extracted from PBMCs as input, the TCR library was made. The authors built TCR beta libraries using iRepertoire HTBI primers and Arm-PCR of CDR3 regions. TCRdb ran MiXCR on the multiplex PCR reads and lists one entry per CDR3 protein. This sample carries a few hundred thousand distinct CDR3 sequences, approximately 25% of them seen once, and the ten largest clones take about 29%. The source was peripheral blood mononuclear cells (PBMCs), collected when the disease was refractory, from a patient treated with antithyroid drugs. This TCR derives from a woman aged 40 to 50 with Graves disease.

The CDR3 sequence: CASSLRAGETQYF. In DNA form, the CDR3 reads TGTGCCAGCAGCTTAAGGGCCGGGGAGACCCAGTACTTC. This chain connects TRBV7-9 to TRBJ2-5; D remains ambiguous. Germline loops: CDR1 SEHNR, CDR2 FQNEAQ (reference sequence). CDR3 length: 13 amino acids. V gave up 2 bases and J gave up 5 bases, with 9 bases separating them. Based on the CDR3 plus reference TRBV7-9 and TRBJ2-5, the full variable domain is DTGVSQNPRHKITKRGQNVTFRCDPISEHNRLYWYRQTLGQGPEFLTYFQNEAQLEKSRLLSDRFSAERPKGSFSTLEIQRTEQGDSAMYLCASSLRAGETQYFGPGTRLLVL.